Here is one TCR beta chain with its context. This specimen comes from a study of blood T cell repertoires in COVID-19. Study at large: Samples came from the United States, Italy and Spain, spanning acute and convalescent COVID-19.

This CDR3 is built from 17 residues. Trimming removed 6 bases from V and 7 bases from J; junction bases left unmatched: 10. The V gene's germline CDR1 is SNHLY and CDR2 FYNNEI. Only in-frame clones appear in the TCRdb table, and some are missing; sequencing was by immunoSEQ multiplex PCR. Among fewer than 25,000 clones listed, about 87% were seen once. The chain employs TRBV2 and TRBJ2-1; the match to TRBD2 covers 15 bases. The TCR originated in a human donor with active COVID-19. The donor label of this sample is uncertain. Specimen: peripheral blood. CDR3 in DNA: TGTGCCAGCAGGGAACGAGGGACTAGCGGGGGGTTGAATGAGCAGTTCTTC. Protein sequence: CASRERGTSGGLNEQFF. Full variable domain (remainder filled in from reference TRBV2 and TRBJ2-1): EPEVTQTPSHQVTQMGQEVILRCVPISNHLYFYWYRQILGQKVEFLVSFYNNEISEKSEIFDDQFSVERPDGSNFTLKIRSTKLEDSAMYFCASRERGTSGGLNEQFFGPGTRLTVL.